The T cell receptor beta chain under discussion was sequenced for a study of cytomegalovirus exposure and HLA in healthy donors (dated by TCRdb to about 2017). Some background on the complete study: According to an earlier analysis of 450 to 650 of the donors, roughly 180 million T cells yielded roughly 110 million unique TCR beta sequences and approximately 280 Gb of sequence data. Because of strong linkage in the cohort, roughly 5 DR-DQ haplotypes were treated as single units for association and clustering. Among 350 to 400 genotyped donors of the cohort, an average of about 240,000 unique TCR beta nucleotide sequences were sequenced per donor, 15% to 20% of them non-productive. In an earlier analysis of 550 to 700 of the donors, high-throughput TCR beta sequencing was used to judge whether each TCR beta V gene segment behaved as functional or pseudogenic. Of the 350 to 400 genotyped donors, approximately 83% fell in the genetic ancestry cluster associated with self-reported Caucasian donors. The later analysis used no new phenotypic data to find candidate immune exposures, relying instead on TCR beta sequences and their occurrence across donors. To study patterns of TCR occurrence, a later analysis re-analyzed previously published TCR beta repertoires from around 700 donors and added high-resolution HLA genotyping. A later genetic analysis took genome-wide SNP genotypes for about three fifths of the 666 donors and used that subset as a discovery cohort. The number of donors typed differed by locus, with 629-630 for A, B, C, DRB1 and DQB1, around 500 for DQA1, 600 to 610 for DPA1, and over 400 for DPB1. An early release covering more than 500 HLA-typed donors comprised approximately 290 gigabases of sequencing data and around 80 million unique TCR sequences. High-throughput TCR immunosequencing, statistical association of individual TCRs with disease status, and machine learning were combined to predict cytomegalovirus infection status. All discovery cohort repertoires had been generated on a single sequencing platform. The study aimed to test whether cataloging public T cell receptors could reveal signatures of past pathogen exposure. The study profiled the T cell repertoires of under 700 subjects by immunosequencing and related them to cytomegalovirus serostatus. Donor age, sex, ethnicity and CMV serostatus were compiled together with the repertoire data. HLA typing covered class I and class II loci at four-digit resolution. Besides the first cohort of roughly 660 subjects, a separate validation cohort made up of around 120 different subjects was used.

The cohort was made up of about 610 healthy bone marrow donors. Cohort members were all nominally healthy when sampled, although unrecorded immune exposures were likely present. The donor was CMV seronegative and was included in the group of a few hundred seronegative cohort members. Each donor provided a peripheral blood sample, and peripheral blood mononuclear cells were used for TCR beta sequencing. The Qiagen DNeasy Blood Extraction Kit was used to extract genomic DNA from the blood cell samples. Points the paper makes about the study in general: Some IMGT-functional V segments, including TRBV6-2 and TRBV6-3, could not be distinguished by the 87-base-pair reads and were therefore excluded. Compared with the 666-donor mean, donors in an Asian-associated ancestry cluster had fewer N-insertions in productive TCRs, according to a later genetic analysis. A further reported finding was that TCR beta sequences accurately predicted the HLA-A and HLA-B alleles for most subjects in the first cohort. Roughly 17 rarely observed V segments, including chromosome 9 orphons, were excluded from the earlier analysis of just under 600 of the donors because counts were too low. In vitro tests confirmed that a few of the cytomegalovirus-associated TCR beta chains recognize cytomegalovirus antigens. In a later analysis, around 17,000 TCR beta sequences were associated with specific HLA alleles at a false discovery rate of 0.05. In an earlier analysis of approximately 590 of the donors, most TCR beta V segments were observed in productive rearrangements about 87% or about 30% of the time, broadly matching IMGT annotations. A later analysis reported that several top co-occurrence clusters appeared linked to parvovirus B19, influenza, CMV and Epstein-Barr virus. A later genetic analysis associated a missense DCLRE1C variant with V-gene and J-gene trimming of TCR beta chains, and an independent cohort replicated the association. A total of roughly 160 TCR beta chains were listed by the study as associated with cytomegalovirus. Sequencing depth was assumed to be roughly uniform across donors in the presence/absence analyses, though that assumption may not hold. Strong co-occurrence of HLA alleles, especially DR and DQ, made assigning TCR associations to individual alleles difficult. CMV serostatus was the only immune exposure information available for the cohort. The classifier was reported to diagnose cytomegalovirus status with high specificity and sensitivity in both the original cohort and the validation cohort. Because some donors lacked HLA typing at each locus, the association tests relied only on the typed subset. In a later analysis, the rate of TCR association differed among HLA loci, with DRB1 alleles having the most associated TCRs and HLA-C alleles having the fewest. Most TCR sequences were seen in very few donors, while some public TCRs were found in many individuals. In a later analysis, HLA-associated TCR beta chains were found to be more clonally expanded and to have lower generation probabilities than equally common non-associated chains. Most CMV-associated TCR beta chains appeared to be HLA-restricted in a later analysis, and the HLA associations seemed to be driven largely by CMV exposure. It was suggested by the authors that the approach could potentially be generalized to other disease states and immunological phenotypes. Linkage disequilibrium might explain the correlated functional status among segregating V segments, but an unknown experimental factor could not be excluded. In this cohort, only TCR beta chains were sequenced, and detectable features were limited by the absence of alpha or paired-chain data. A cluster of highly shared sequence variants was judged likely to be a technical artifact of the sequencing pipeline.

This clone was seen only a few times. The clone's antigen remains unknown. No quality values exist for individual bases; no much larger clone is one base distant. CDR3 length: 15 amino acids, cysteine to phenylalanine. The retained sequence is limited to the CDR3, 45 bases, with the frame set at the first base. The junction shows trimming of 4 bases on V and 10 bases on J, plus 22 bases between the germline ends. CDR1 SGHRS and CDR2 YFSETQ were looked up in the germline V gene. Library construction relied on the immunoSEQ multiplex PCR assay. The multiplex PCR relied on a mix of 60 forward primers for TCR Vbeta segments and 13 reverse primers for TCR Jbeta segments. The CDR3 region of rearranged TCR beta genes was amplified from genomic DNA by a multiplex PCR assay. The Illumina HiSeq System was used to sequence the amplified TCR beta libraries as 87-base-pair reads. In the paper's pipeline: A later analysis tallied 75 million to 85 million unique TCR beta chains across the approximately 670 repertoires, and some 10 million of those chains were shared by two or more donors. Raw reads were error-corrected and collapsed into unique sequences with a nearest-neighbor algorithm that merged closely related sequences to remove PCR and sequencing errors. Alignment of CDR3 sequences to IMGT reference sequences was used to assign V, D and J gene segments. Each retained sequence needed at least a six-nucleotide match to both a V gene segment and a J gene segment. Rearrangements were classified as productive when the CDR3 lacked stop codons and remained in frame with V and J, and all other rearrangements were classified as non-productive. Following IMGT convention, CDR3 was defined as the stretch from the second conserved V-encoded cysteine to the conserved J-encoded phenylalanine. Sequences without an unambiguous match to a single V gene segment were excluded from the earlier analysis of several hundred of the donors. In an earlier analysis of 450 to 700 of the donors, V segments were called functional above 56.7% productive rearrangements and were called segregating when the between-donor standard deviation exceeded 5%. To diagnose cytomegalovirus status from the catalog of TCR beta chain sequences, a statistical classification framework was built. In a later analysis, V and J genes were assigned by comparing TCR nucleotide sequences against IMGT/GENE-DB human TR gene sequences. A later analysis assigned CDR3 sequences and most-parsimonious VDJ recombination scenarios with the TCRdist pipeline. In a later analysis, each TCR beta chain was defined by its CDR3 amino acid sequence together with its V-gene family, and reads without a unique V-gene family were excluded. As a way to deal with suspected cross-contamination and a sequencing artifact, a later analysis dropped roughly 620 nucleotide sequences that were highly shared and had low generation probability. For each public chain, a later analysis derived a clonal expansion index from normalized ranks of inferred template counts within each repertoire. In a later analysis, generation probabilities were computed using a VDJ recombination model fitted to out-of-frame rearrangements, and the results were checked against IGoR. In a later analysis, TCR-TCR, TCR-HLA and TCR-CMV co-occurrence was scored with hypergeometric tests, and a repertoire-size bias correction was applied to TCR pairs. A later analysis estimated false discovery rates by permuting HLA or CMV assignments 20 times. A later analysis grouped co-occurring TCRs with DBSCAN, adding TCRdist sequence similarity when clustering within HLA-allele-positive subsets. For co-occurrence clustering, repertoires with fewer than 30,000 or more than 120,000 public chains were excluded, along with roughly 5 repertoires with anomalous nucleotide sharing. TCRdb mirrors the immuneACCESS table, restricted to in-frame sequences. Some clones are absent from its copies; in checked studies, under half trace to an unresolved V gene, and the reason for the others is unknown. V and J calls and clone size are given by that table; D and trimming were obtained from the DNA. The sample table holds some 150,000 clones, of which around three quarters were seen once. The biggest ten clones account for 3% to 4% of the sample.

The specimen sequenced was PBMCs. The sequence is built from TRBV5-1 and TRBJ2-3; the D gene identity is not certain. The sequence derives from a woman aged 40 to 55 in good health and CMV-seronegative. The DNA sequence follows: TGCGCCAGCAGCCCTGTCTTACTGGGTCCCGAGGCGCAGTATTTT. This is translated as CASSPVLLGPEAQYF.